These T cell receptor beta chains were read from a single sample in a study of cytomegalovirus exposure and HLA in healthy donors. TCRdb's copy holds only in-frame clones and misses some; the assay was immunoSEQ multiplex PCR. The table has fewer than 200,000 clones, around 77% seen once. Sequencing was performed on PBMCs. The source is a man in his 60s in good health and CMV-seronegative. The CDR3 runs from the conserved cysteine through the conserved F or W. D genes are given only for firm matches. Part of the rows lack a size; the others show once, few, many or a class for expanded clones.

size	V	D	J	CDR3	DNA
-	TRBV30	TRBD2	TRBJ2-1	CAWSAKAGVIDEQFF	TGTGCCTGGAGTGCCAAGGCGGGAGTTATCGATGAGCAGTTCTTC
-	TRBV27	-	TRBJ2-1	CASSFTGNEQFF	TGTGCCAGCAGTTTCACGGGGAATGAGCAGTTCTTC
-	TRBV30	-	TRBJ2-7	CAWSRGAGEYF	TGTGCCTGGAGTCGGGGGGCAGGGGAGTACTTC
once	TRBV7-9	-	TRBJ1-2	CASSPQGFYGYTF	TGTGCCAGCAGCCCACAGGGATTCTATGGCTACACCTTC
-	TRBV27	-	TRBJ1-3	CASSPLSGNTIYF	TGTGCCAGCAGTCCCCTCTCTGGAAACACCATATATTTT
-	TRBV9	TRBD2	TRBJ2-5	CASSARLAGGQETQYF	TGTGCCAGCAGCGCCCGTCTAGCGGGGGGACAAGAGACCCAGTACTTC
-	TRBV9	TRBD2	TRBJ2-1	CASSGGGASGSLVYNEQFF	TGTGCCAGCAGCGGGGGAGGGGCTAGCGGGAGTTTGGTTTACAATGAGCAGTTCTTC
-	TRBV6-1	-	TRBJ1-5	CASRLSGSSNQPQHF	TGTGCCAGCAGGCTCTCGGGGTCGAGCAATCAGCCCCAGCATTTT
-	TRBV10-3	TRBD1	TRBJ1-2	CAISEHTQDRGDGYTF	TGTGCCATCAGTGAACACACCCAGGACAGGGGGGATGGCTACACCTTC
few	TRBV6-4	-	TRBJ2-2	CASSDSSGTGELFF	TGTGCCAGCAGTGACTCGAGTGGCACCGGGGAGCTGTTTTTT
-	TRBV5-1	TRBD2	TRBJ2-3	CASSVRTSGSIPSTDTQYF	TGCGCCAGCAGCGTTCGGACTAGCGGGAGTATTCCCAGCACAGATACGCAGTATTTT
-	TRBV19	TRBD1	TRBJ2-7	CASSIRASTGGYEQYF	TGTGCCAGTAGTATACGGGCCTCAACAGGGGGCTACGAGCAGTACTTC
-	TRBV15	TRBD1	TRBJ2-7	CATSGRDSRAYEQYF	TGTGCCACCAGCGGTCGGGACAGCCGGGCCTACGAGCAGTACTTC
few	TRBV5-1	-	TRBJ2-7	CASSIQGYEQYF	TGCGCCAGCAGCATACAGGGTTACGAGCAGTACTTC
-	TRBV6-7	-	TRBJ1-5	CASSYSKQQINQPQHF	TGTGCCAGCAGTTACTCAAAACAGCAAATCAATCAGCCCCAGCATTTT
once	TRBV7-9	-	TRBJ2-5	CASSLGLHHQETQYF	TGTGCCAGCAGCCTCGGACTCCACCACCAAGAGACCCAGTACTTC
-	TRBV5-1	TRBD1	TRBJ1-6	CASSRDRADSPLHF	TGCGCCAGCAGTAGGGACAGGGCGGATTCACCCCTCCACTTT
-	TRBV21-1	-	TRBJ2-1	CASSKASYNEQFF	TGTGCCAGCAGCAAAGCCAGCTACAATGAGCAGTTCTTC
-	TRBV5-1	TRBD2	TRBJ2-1	CASSLDPGGRGSEQFF	TGCGCCAGCAGCTTGGATCCGGGGGGGCGTGGGAGTGAGCAGTTCTTC
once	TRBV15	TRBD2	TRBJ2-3	CATSKSGTSGGDTQYF	TGTGCCACCAGCAAATCCGGGACTAGCGGGGGAGATACGCAGTATTTT